These 25 T cell receptor beta chains originate from one sample sequenced in a study of shared clonotypes between healthy human individuals. Naive CD8 populations comprised CD45RO-negative cells positively selected for CCR7, excluding terminally differentiated effector memory CD45RA+ cells. The assay was immunoSEQ multiplex PCR, and TCRdb's table has in-frame clones only and misses some. Among more than 2 million clones listed, around 93% were seen once. Sequencing was done on a sample of naive CD8+ T cells from PBMCs. The receptors stem from a man younger than 35 in good health. Some clones in this sample may be carry-over from other donors' samples.

The gene calls are TRBV19 and TRBJ1-5; possibly TRBD1 for D (5 bases). Trimming took off 5 bases at V and 0 bases at J, with 8 bases between the two ends. This CDR3 is built from 14 residues. Germline assignment: CDR1 LNHDA and CDR2 SQIVND (reference sequence). The CDR3 here is CASSGGDSNQPQHF. The CDR3 bases are TGTGCCAGTAGTGGGGGGGATAGCAATCAGCCCCAGCATTTT.

Note on this clone: The sample carries other DNA sequences with the same CDR3. V and J are TRBV19 and TRBJ1-2; D may be TRBD1 (5 bases). The CDR3 spans 11 residues. CDR1 LNHDA and CDR2 SQIVND come from the germline V gene (reference sequence). V was pared by 6 bases and J by 5 bases, with 7 bases between. The CDR3 DNA is TGTGCCAGTAGACAGGATTATGGCTACACCTTC. This translates into CASRQDYGYTF.

The rearrangement uses TRBV18 and TRBJ2-7; 9 nucleotides match TRBD1. V was clipped by 2 bases and J by 2 bases; unmatched bases: 4. This CDR3 has 15 residues. Germline CDR1 is KGHSH and CDR2 is LQKENI. The CDR3 DNA sequence: TGTGCCAGCTCACCATGGGACAGGGTGGCCTACGAGCAGTACTTC. As protein: CASSPWDRVAYEQYF.

A single count supports this clone. The same CDR3 arises from other DNA sequences in this sample as well. The V and J genes are TRBV27 and TRBJ2-7; the D gene is possibly TRBD1 (5 bases). The CDR3 is 13 amino acids. Per the germline V gene, CDR1 is MNHEY and CDR2 is SMNVEV (reference sequence). V was shortened by 2 bases and J by 4 bases, with 9 bases between the two germline ends. The CDR3, as DNA: TGTGCCAGCAGTTTACTCGCAGGGTACGAGCAGTACTTC. As protein: CASSLLAGYEQYF.

The CDR3 is CASHPGPRWGTDTQYF. The DNA of the CDR3 is TGTGCCAGCCACCCTGGTCCCAGGTGGGGCACAGATACGCAGTATTTT. V is TRBV19 and J is TRBJ2-3; no clear D gene. Trimming removed 9 bases at V and 1 base at J, with 20 bases between. The germline gives CDR1 LNHDA, CDR2 SQIVND (reference sequence). CDR3 length equals 16 residues.

V is TRBV7-9 and J is TRBJ2-7, with 13 bases aligning to TRBD2. There are 16 residues in the CDR3. The germline CDR1 and CDR2 sequences are SEHNR and FQNEAQ (reference sequence). V trimming: 5 bases; J trimming: 2 bases; junction bases outside the gene matches: 6. The CDR3, as DNA: TGTGCCAGCAGCCCTGGACTAGCGGGAGTACCCTACGAGCAGTACTTC. Encoded protein: CASSPGLAGVPYEQYF.

This clone occurred once. The rearrangement links TRBV7-3 to TRBJ2-7; D is uncertain. Germline values: CDR1 SGHTA, CDR2 FQGTGA. Trimming stripped 1 base from V and 3 bases from J, with 7 bases between. The CDR3 covers 13 residues. CDR3 DNA sequence: TGTGCCAGCAGCTTAAGTTTAGTCTACGAGCAGTACTTC. Translating gives CASSLSLVYEQYF.

The genes are TRBV11-1 and TRBJ2-3; 12 nucleotides agree with TRBD2. CDR1 and CDR2 from the germline V gene are SGHAT and FQDESV (reference sequence). V lost 5 bases and J lost 4; bases outside the gene matches: 13. CDR3 size: 18 residues. The CDR3 DNA sequence: TGTGCCAGCAGCGTACAGACTAGCGGGAGAAAATCCGCAGATACGCAGTATTTT. Protein sequence: CASSVQTSGRKSADTQYF.

In its sample, this clone was seen once. This rearrangement joins TRBV6-1 to TRBJ2-3, with D possibly TRBD1 on 6 matching bases. CDR3 length equals 15 residues. Germline loops: CDR1 MNHNS, CDR2 SASEGT. The V end was cut by 2 bases, the J end by 4 bases, with 13 bases between. CDR3 amino acids: CASSEQGWEPDTQYF. Written as DNA, the CDR3 is TGTGCCAGCAGTGAACAGGGGTGGGAGCCAGATACGCAGTATTTT.

The CDR3 here is CASSNSWGAGAGEQYF. The CDR3 nucleotides are TGTGCCAGTAGTAACTCCTGGGGGGCGGGAGCCGGTGAGCAGTACTTC. This chain links TRBV19 with TRBJ2-7, with D perhaps TRBD2 (7 bases). This CDR3 comprises 16 residues. V gave up 4 bases and J gave up 7 bases, with 23 bases separating them. Germline CDR1 LNHDA, CDR2 SQIVND (reference sequence). The whole variable domain, filled in from reference TRBV19 and TRBJ2-7, reads DGGITQSPKYLFRKEGQNVTLSCEQNLNHDAMYWYRQDPGQGLRLIYYSQIVNDFQKGDIAEGYSVSREKKESFPLTVTSAQKNPTAFYLCASSNSWGAGAGEQYFGPGTRLTVT.

This chain connects TRBV19 to TRBJ2-2; 12 bases are a match to TRBD2. The V gene end was trimmed by 0 bases and the J gene end by 8 bases; junction bases not matched to a gene: 4. Looked up from germline, CDR1 is LNHDA and CDR2 is SQIVND (reference sequence). There are 16 residues in the CDR3. The CDR3 DNA follows: TGTGCCAGTAGTATAGATCGTCTAGCGGGAGGGGGGGAGCTGTTTTTT. Protein product: CASSIDRLAGGGELFF.

This sequence joins TRBV10-2 and TRBJ2-1; 10 bases fit TRBD2. The CDR3 has 15 amino acids. The V segment lost 7 bases and the J segment 3 bases; nucleotides outside the gene matches: 6. Germline CDR1 is WSHSY and CDR2 is SAAADI. CDR3 protein: CASTIGLAVYNEQFF. CDR3 sequence (DNA): TGCGCCAGCACCATTGGACTAGCGGTCTACAATGAGCAGTTCTTC.

This chain joins TRBV6-1 and TRBJ2-7; D unresolved. Germline lookup yields CDR1 MNHNS and CDR2 SASEGT. The CDR3 contains 12 residues. Trimming left V 4 bases short and J 3 bases short, with 7 bases between. CDR3 protein: CASSGRHYEQYF. The CDR3 bases are TGTGCCAGCAGTGGACGTCACTACGAGCAGTACTTC.

This chain links TRBV7-9 with TRBJ2-2, with TRBD2 as a possible D gene (5 bases). Germline loops: CDR1 SEHNR, CDR2 FQNEAQ (reference sequence). The CDR3 spans 15 residues. V lost 10 bases to trimming and J lost 6 bases, with 21 bases between them. The CDR3 nucleotides read TGTGCCACCGCACGGGGTAGTATCTTATCCGGGGAGCTGTTTTTT. It codes for CATARGSILSGELFF.

The CDR3: CASSPPSTGGTGYNEQFF. Written as DNA, the CDR3 is TGTGCCAGCAGCCCTCCTTCGACAGGGGGGACAGGCTACAATGAGCAGTTCTTC. The chain is built from TRBV7-9 and TRBJ2-1; 9 bases are a match to TRBD1. The CDR3 runs 18 residues. J was trimmed by 3 bases and V by 5 bases; bases with no gene match: 14. The germline V gene has CDR1 SEHNR and CDR2 FQNEAQ (reference sequence).

As DNA, the CDR3 is TGTGCCAGCAGCTCACTAGCGGCCACCTGGAATGAGCAGTTCTTC. It translates to CASSSLAATWNEQFF. The chain couples TRBV7-9 to TRBJ2-1, with 8 bases identical to TRBD2. The V and J ends lost 4 bases and 7 bases, in that order; junction bases with no gene match: 9. The germline gives CDR1 SEHNR, CDR2 FQNEAQ (reference sequence). The CDR3 is 15 amino acids. The full variable domain, rest sourced from reference TRBV7-9 and TRBJ2-1, is DTGVSQNPRHKITKRGQNVTFRCDPISEHNRLYWYRQTLGQGPEFLTYFQNEAQLEKSRLLSDRFSAERPKGSFSTLEIQRTEQGDSAMYLCASSSLAATWNEQFFGPGTRLTVL.

The chain links TRBV19 to TRBJ1-5, with TRBD1 matching over 7 bases. Trimming removed 6 bases from V and 2 bases from J; junction bases left unmatched: 7. Germline V gene sequence: CDR1 LNHDA, CDR2 SQIVND (reference sequence). The CDR3 extends over 15 amino acids. CDR3 coding DNA: TGTGCCAGTAGCCCGACAGGGATGGGCAATCAGCCCCAGCATTTT. It is translated as CASSPTGMGNQPQHF.

This chain links TRBV5-1 with TRBJ2-1; 7 bases fit TRBD2. CDR3 length: 16 amino acids. Germline lookup yields CDR1 SGHRS and CDR2 YFSETQ. V lost 0 bases, J lost 3 bases, and 6 bases stayed unmatched. CDR3 amino acids: CASSLEWLAVYNEQFF. CDR3 in DNA: TGCGCCAGCAGCTTGGAGTGGCTAGCGGTCTACAATGAGCAGTTCTTC.

The chain uses TRBV7-2 and TRBJ2-7, with D perhaps matching TRBD2 (5 bases). In germline, CDR1 is SGHTA, CDR2 FQGNSA. The CDR3 runs to 12 residues. Trimming pared 8 bases from V and 2 bases from J, leaving 10 bases between. The CDR3 loop is CASAGETYEQYF. The CDR3 coding sequence is TGTGCCAGCGCCGGGGAGACCTACGAGCAGTACTTC. Full variable domain (rest looked up from reference TRBV7-2 and TRBJ2-7): GAGVSQSPSNKVTEKGKDVELRCDPISGHTALYWYRQSLGQGLEFLIYFQGNSAPDKSGLPSDRFSAERTGGSVSTLTIQRTQQEDSAVYLCASAGETYEQYFGPGTRLTVT.

V is TRBV28 and J is TRBJ2-3; D ambiguous. The length of the CDR3 is 18 residues. Germline-derived CDR1 and CDR2 are MDHEN and SYDVKM. Trimming removed 5 bases at V and 0 bases at J, with 21 bases between. The CDR3 sequence: CASSPWESTPASTDTQYF. The DNA of the CDR3 is TGTGCCAGCAGTCCCTGGGAATCGACCCCCGCTAGCACAGATACGCAGTATTTT.

V usage is TRBV28 and J usage is TRBJ2-1, with 8 bases identical to TRBD2. V gave up 6 bases and J gave up 0 bases; unmatched junction bases: 19. Germline V gene data show CDR1 as MDHEN and CDR2 as SYDVKM. This CDR3 has 20 residues. CDR3 residues: CASSTPVLAGLTSSYNEQFF. The DNA for the CDR3 is TGTGCCAGCAGCACACCTGTGCTAGCGGGCCTTACGAGCTCCTACAATGAGCAGTTCTTC.

The chain employs TRBV7-8 and TRBJ2-3; D gene unclear. Deletions cut 1 base from V and 4 bases from J, with 9 bases between. Germline V gene data show CDR1 as SGHVS and CDR2 as FQNEAQ. The length of the CDR3 is 14 residues. The CDR3 region is CASSLGASADTQYF. In DNA form, the CDR3 reads TGTGCCAGCAGCTTAGGGGCGTCCGCAGATACGCAGTATTTT.

The J gene is TRBJ2-7, the V gene TRBV27; D is perhaps TRBD2 (6 bases). This CDR3 has 15 residues. Trimming cost V 2 bases and J 2 bases, with 13 bases left between them. Germline V gene sequence: CDR1 MNHEY, CDR2 SMNVEV (reference sequence). The CDR3 is CASSLVGRSTYEQYF. In nucleotides, the CDR3 is TGTGCCAGCAGTTTAGTGGGGAGGTCTACCTACGAGCAGTACTTC.

V and J are TRBV19 and TRBJ1-2; D uncertain. V was cut by 5 bases and J by 1 base, with 14 bases left in between. The CDR3 covers 15 residues. Germline V lookup: CDR1 LNHDA, CDR2 SQIVND (reference sequence). CDR3: CASSLKSGRNYGYTF. CDR3 nucleotide sequence: TGTGCCAGTAGTCTTAAATCCGGACGTAACTATGGCTACACCTTC.

The rearrangement links TRBV5-4 to TRBJ1-5; D might be TRBD1 (6 bases). This CDR3 has 13 amino acids. Between the trimmed V and J ends, which lost 5 bases and 4 bases, there was a span of 10 bases. Germline-derived CDR1 and CDR2 are SGHNT and YYREEE (reference sequence). The chain's CDR3 is CASSAGVNQPQHF. The CDR3 DNA sequence: TGTGCCAGCAGTGCAGGGGTGAATCAGCCCCAGCATTTT. The entire variable domain, with the rest obtained from reference TRBV5-4 and TRBJ1-5, is as follows: ETGVTQSPTHLIKTRGQQVTLRCSSQSGHNTVSWYQQALGQGPQFIFQYYREEENGRGNFPPRFSGLQFPNYSSELNVNALELDDSALYLCASSAGVNQPQHFGDGTRLSIL.